Following are 24 T cell receptor beta chains from one sample sequenced in a study of OX40 agonist ivuxolimab in advanced cancers. Assay used: immunoSEQ multiplex PCR; TCRdb lists only in-frame clones, some missing. The profile shows roughly 48,000 clones, 85% of them singletons. The sequencing used CD4+ or CD8+ T cells sorted from blood, collected in a trial of the OX40 agonist ivuxolimab. The origin of the receptors is an adult with an advanced solid tumor such as melanoma, head and neck, liver or kidney cancer.

Concerning this clone: Other nucleotide sequences from this sample produce the same CDR3. The V call is TRBV6-1, the J call TRBJ2-5; D could derive from TRBD1 or TRBD2 (7 bases each). In germline, CDR1 is MNHNS, CDR2 SASEGT. The CDR3 extends over 15 amino acids. Trimming left V 3 bases short and J 2 bases short, with 13 bases between. CDR3 DNA: TGTGCCAGCAGTGACCCCAGGGGGGGACAAGAGACCCAGTACTTC. Protein product: CASSDPRGGQETQYF.

V gene TRBV9 combines with J gene TRBJ2-1, with 8 bases aligning to TRBD1. The trim removed 3 bases at V and 7 bases at J, leaving 15 bases unmatched. This CDR3 comprises 17 residues. Germline assignment: CDR1 SGDLS and CDR2 YYNGEE. CDR3 region: CASSARLGQGDKNEQFF. Here the CDR3 DNA reads TGTGCCAGCAGCGCCCGACTCGGACAGGGCGACAAGAATGAGCAGTTCTTC.

The chain uses TRBV5-1 and TRBJ2-7, with 7 bases matching TRBD1. CDR3 size: 18 residues. Trimming cost V 2 bases and J 5 bases; bases outside gene matches: 19. Germline V gives CDR1 SGHRS, CDR2 YFSETQ. The chain's CDR3 is CASSLDLNRGYGTDEQYF. The CDR3 nucleotides are TGCGCCAGCAGCTTAGATTTAAACAGGGGCTACGGTACCGACGAGCAGTACTTC.

The chain employs TRBV7-3 and TRBJ2-1; unclear D gene. The germline V gene encodes CDR1 SGHTA and CDR2 FQGTGA. The CDR3 has 14 amino acids. V shed 2 bases and J shed 7 bases, with 12 bases lying between them. For the CDR3, the DNA is TGTGCCAGCAGCTTAGGCGGTACCGCGAATGAGCAGTTCTTC. It codes for CASSLGGTANEQFF.

The gene calls are TRBV2 and TRBJ1-5, with TRBD1 matching over 11 bases. Trimming cost V 7 bases and J 7 bases; bases outside gene matches: 6. This CDR3 comprises 14 residues. In germline, CDR1 is SNHLY, CDR2 FYNNEI. The CDR3 protein is CASTGTGGDQPQHF. CDR3 coding DNA: TGTGCCAGCACGGGGACAGGGGGAGACCAGCCCCAGCATTTT.

The chain is built from TRBV20-1 and TRBJ2-5, with D unresolved. The germline V gene has CDR1 DFQATT and CDR2 SNEGSKA (reference sequence). The CDR3 length is 11 residues. V lost 2 bases and J 3 bases, leaving 4 bases between the germline ends. CDR3 in DNA: TGCAGTGCTAGACTTAAAGAGACCCAGTACTTC. Amino acid sequence: CSARLKETQYF.

The CDR3 DNA reads TGTGCCTGGAGTGTACAAGCGCGTAGCACAGATACGCAGTATTTT. It yields the protein CAWSVQARSTDTQYF. The V gene is TRBV30, the J gene TRBJ2-3; D unclear. The V gene's germline CDR1 is GTSNPN and CDR2 SVGIG (reference sequence). The V gene lost 0 bases and the J gene lost 0 bases, with 10 bases spanning the gap. The CDR3 is 15 residues long.

V and J are TRBV7-8 and TRBJ2-2; maybe TRBD2 (5 bases). Germline V gene lookup returns CDR1 SGHVS and CDR2 FQNEAQ. V dropped 5 bases and J dropped 0 bases, with 16 bases sitting between them. The CDR3 is 17 residues long. The CDR3: CASSPRIGITNTGELFF. CDR3 nucleotides: TGTGCCAGCAGCCCCCGAATCGGGATAACGAACACCGGGGAGCTGTTTTTT.

The chain carries TRBV29-1 and TRBJ2-5; D is ambiguous. V was trimmed by 3 bases and J by 1 base, leaving 6 bases between them. This CDR3 contains 12 residues. The germline CDR1 and CDR2 sequences are SQVTM and ANQGSEA. CDR3: CSVEGTQETQYF. The CDR3 DNA reads TGCAGCGTTGAGGGCACCCAAGAGACCCAGTACTTC. The full variable domain, in which reference TRBV29-1 and TRBJ2-5 provide the parts outside the CDR3, is SAVISQKPSRDICQRGTSLTIQCQVDSQVTMMFWYRQQPGQSLTLIATANQGSEATYESGFVIDKFPISRPNLTFSTLTVSNMSPEDSSIYLCSVEGTQETQYFGPGTRLLVL.

This clone was seen only a few times. This sequence joins TRBV14 and TRBJ2-7; D is unresolved. The CDR3 is 14 residues long. Between the trimmed V and J ends, which lost 2 bases and 0 bases, there was a span of 8 bases. Per the germline V gene, CDR1 is SGHDN and CDR2 is FVKESK. The CDR3 loop reads CASSQMGSSYEQYF. The CDR3 nucleotides are TGTGCCAGCAGCCAAATGGGGTCCTCCTACGAGCAGTACTTC.

The chain recombines TRBV29-1 with TRBJ2-7; D not resolved. CDR1 SQVTM and CDR2 ANQGSEA come from the germline V gene. The CDR3 has 15 residues. Trimming left V 2 bases short and J 4 bases short, with 18 bases between. CDR3 nucleotide sequence: TGCAGCGTTGAAAGCCCGGACCGAATTGGTTACGAGCAGTACTTC. This codes for CSVESPDRIGYEQYF.

V gene TRBV5-5 combines with J gene TRBJ1-2, with D maybe TRBD1 (5 bases). Germline V gene data show CDR1 as SGHKS and CDR2 as YYEKEE (reference sequence). This CDR3 comprises 16 residues. Trimming pared 0 bases from V and 3 bases from J, leaving 15 bases between. CDR3 region: CASSLVARGRDYGYTF. The CDR3 DNA follows: TGTGCCAGCAGCTTGGTAGCGAGGGGTCGGGACTATGGCTACACCTTC. Full variable domain (rest looked up from reference TRBV5-5 and TRBJ1-2): DAGVTQSPTHLIKTRGQQVTLRCSPISGHKSVSWYQQVLGQGPQFIFQYYEKEERGRGNFPDRFSARQFPNYSSELNVNALLLGDSALYLCASSLVARGRDYGYTFGSGTRLTVV.

Details on this clone: Sequence at one end of the junction differs from germline and may be a read error. The chain is built from TRBV5-1 and TRBJ1-4; no firm D call. Germline assignment: CDR1 SGHRS and CDR2 YFSETQ. The CDR3 length is 14 residues. CDR3 in DNA: TGCGCCAGCAGCTCCACAAGGACTAAAGGAAAAACTGTTTTT. It specifies CASSSTRTKGKTVF.

V usage is TRBV4-1 and J usage is TRBJ2-7; possibly TRBD2 for D (6 bases). Trimming took off 0 bases at V and 4 bases at J, with 19 bases between the two ends. CDR1 and CDR2 from the germline V gene are MGHRA and YSYEKL. The CDR3 is 17 amino acids. The CDR3 nucleotides read TGCGCCAGCAGCCAAGATCAATCGGGGACTCAAGTATACGAGCAGTACTTC. Translation: CASSQDQSGTQVYEQYF.

The genes are TRBV5-5 and TRBJ2-1; 9 bases agree with TRBD2. The CDR3 is 15 residues long. Trimming took 0 bases from V and 10 from J; bases not matched to a gene: 8. Per germline, CDR1 SGHKS and CDR2 YYEKEE (reference sequence). The chain's CDR3 is CASSLVTAGGFEQFF. Here the CDR3 DNA reads TGTGCCAGCAGCTTGGTCACAGCGGGAGGCTTCGAGCAGTTCTTC.

V usage is TRBV28 and J usage is TRBJ2-3; 9 bases align to TRBD2. The V gene's germline CDR1 is MDHEN and CDR2 SYDVKM. V gave up 4 bases and J gave up 1 base; unmatched junction bases: 6. The CDR3 length is 16 residues. Here the CDR3 DNA reads TGTGCCAGCAGTTCAAACCCTAGCGGGGGCACAGATACGCAGTATTTT. It translates to CASSSNPSGGTDTQYF. Combining the CDR3 with reference TRBV28 and TRBJ2-3 gives the whole variable domain DVKVTQSSRYLVKRTGEKVFLECVQDMDHENMFWYRQDPGLGLRLIYFSYDVKMKEKGDIPEGYSVSREKKERFSLILESASTNQTSMYLCASSSNPSGGTDTQYFGPGTRLTVL.

The gene calls are TRBV7-2 and TRBJ2-5; D perhaps matches TRBD2 (6 bases). The length of the CDR3 is 17 residues. Germline loops: CDR1 SGHTA, CDR2 FQGNSA. V lost 5 bases to trimming and J lost 7 bases, with 26 bases between them. The CDR3 DNA sequence: TGTGCCAGCAGCCCCCTGGCTTTAGGCGAACCGGGGGTGACCCAGTACTTC. It translates to CASSPLALGEPGVTQYF. The whole variable domain, remainder taken from reference TRBV7-2 and TRBJ2-5, is GAGVSQSPSNKVTEKGKDVELRCDPISGHTALYWYRQSLGQGLEFLIYFQGNSAPDKSGLPSDRFSAERTGGSVSTLTIQRTQQEDSAVYLCASSPLALGEPGVTQYFGPGTRLLVL.

The V call is TRBV30, the J call TRBJ1-2; 7 bases line up with TRBD1. Germline CDR1 and CDR2: GTSNPN and SVGIG (reference sequence). The CDR3 is made up of 13 amino acids. The J segment lost 5 bases and the V segment lost 4 bases, leaving 7 bases of the junction unmatched. The CDR3 DNA reads as TGTGCCTGGAACTCGGGGACAGAGTATGGCTACACCTTC. Protein: CAWNSGTEYGYTF.

The genes are TRBV19 and TRBJ1-5; maybe TRBD1 (6 bases). The ends were cut back, 5 bases at V and 2 bases at J, with 25 bases in the middle. CDR3 size: 19 residues. CDR1 LNHDA and CDR2 SQIVND come from the germline V gene (reference sequence). For the CDR3, the DNA is TGTGCCAGTAGTCCGGACAGTGGGGTAACCTATAGCCGCAATCAGCCCCAGCATTTT. Translation gives CASSPDSGVTYSRNQPQHF.

V is TRBV19 and J is TRBJ2-3; 7 bases agree with TRBD1. CDR1 and CDR2 from the germline V gene are LNHDA and SQIVND (reference sequence). This CDR3 is built from 17 residues. Trimming removed 5 bases from V and 10 bases from J; junction bases left unmatched: 21. The DNA for the CDR3 is TGTGCCAGTAGTTCTGATCGACAGGGTGCGGTCTCGGGGTCGCAGTATTTT. Its protein product is CASSSDRQGAVSGSQYF.

The chain has TRBV10-3 and TRBJ2-5; the match to TRBD2 covers 8 bases. CDR1 and CDR2 (germline): ENHRY, SYGVKD. CDR3 length equals 15 residues. V was pared by 2 bases and J by 7 bases, with 9 bases of the junction left unmatched. The CDR3 is CAISERSGREATQYF. CDR3 in DNA: TGTGCCATCAGTGAGCGGAGTGGGCGGGAGGCGACCCAGTACTTC.

This clone occurred once. The chain employs TRBV11-1 and TRBJ2-1, with D possibly matching TRBD2 (5 bases). The CDR3 has 15 amino acids. Germline lookup yields CDR1 SGHAT and CDR2 FQDESV (reference sequence). The V end lost 5 bases, the J end lost 2 bases, and 13 bases lay between the germline ends. CDR3 in DNA: TGTGCCAGCAGCGCTCAAGCGGAAACCTACAATGAGCAGTTCTTC. As protein: CASSAQAETYNEQFF.

The V call is TRBV6-1, the J call TRBJ2-1, with D maybe TRBD1 (7 bases). Germline V gene sequence: CDR1 MNHNS, CDR2 SASEGT. The CDR3 spans 15 residues. V lost 7 bases, J lost 4 bases, and 17 bases lay in between. The CDR3 bases are TGTGCCAGCATTGGAGGAGGGGGCAGATACAATGAGCAGTTCTTC. It specifies CASIGGGGRYNEQFF.

The chain joins TRBV6-5 to TRBJ2-1; 7 bases are shared with TRBD1. The CDR3 covers 14 residues. The trim removed 7 bases at V and 3 bases at J, leaving 6 bases unmatched. In germline, CDR1 is MNHEY, CDR2 SVGAGI. The CDR3, as DNA: TGTGCCAGCAAAAGCCAGGGGGTCTACAATGAGCAGTTCTTC. Translated, it gives CASKSQGVYNEQFF.